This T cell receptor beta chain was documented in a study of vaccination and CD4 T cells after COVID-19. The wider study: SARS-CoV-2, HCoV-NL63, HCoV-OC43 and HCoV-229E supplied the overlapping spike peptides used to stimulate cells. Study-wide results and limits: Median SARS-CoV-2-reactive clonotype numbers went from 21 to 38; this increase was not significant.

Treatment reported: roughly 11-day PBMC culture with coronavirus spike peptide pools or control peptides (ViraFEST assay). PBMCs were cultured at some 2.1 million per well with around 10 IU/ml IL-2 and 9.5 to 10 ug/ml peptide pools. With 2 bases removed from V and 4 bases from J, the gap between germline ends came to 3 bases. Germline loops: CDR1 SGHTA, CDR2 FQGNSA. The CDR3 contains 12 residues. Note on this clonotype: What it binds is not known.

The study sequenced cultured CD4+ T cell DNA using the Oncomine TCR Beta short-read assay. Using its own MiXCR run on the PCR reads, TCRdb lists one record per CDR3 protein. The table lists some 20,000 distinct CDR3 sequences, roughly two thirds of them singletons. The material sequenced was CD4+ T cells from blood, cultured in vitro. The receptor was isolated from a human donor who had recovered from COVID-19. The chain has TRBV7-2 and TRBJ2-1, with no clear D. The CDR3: CASSLSYNEQFF. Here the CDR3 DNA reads TGTGCCAGCAGCTTATCTTACAATGAGCAGTTCTTC.